This T cell receptor (beta chain) was identified during a study of shared T cell receptors in the human thymus. The CDR3 totals 15 residues. Germline V CDR1 and CDR2: LNHNV, YYDKDF (reference sequence). The germline V and J ends were trimmed by 7 bases and 4 bases, with 19 bases remaining between them. TCRdb's copy holds only in-frame clones and misses some; the assay was immunoSEQ multiplex PCR. Of hundreds of thousands of clones in the sample, 70% to 90% were seen once. These same data were also listed under a study on human thymus T cells. That source adds: Corrective surgery for congenital heart defects was being performed on the healthy Finnish infants who were the donors. Corrective cardiac operations yielded the resected thymus tissue. Thymic and blood repertoires seemed to favor certain V and J genes. Related reports documented highly overlapping thymic repertoires among unrelated individuals.

The sample taken for sequencing was thymocytes. The sequence was collected from a girl under three years old with a congenital heart defect. The chain recombines TRBV15 with TRBJ1-2; D perhaps matches TRBD1 (6 bases). This chain's CDR3 is CATTALRQASYGYTF. CDR3 nucleotide sequence: TGTGCCACCACCGCGTTAAGACAGGCCTCCTATGGCTACACCTTC.